The 14 T cell receptor beta chains in this list originate from one sample, sequenced in a study of T cell responses to AZD1222 COVID-19 vaccine. Produced via immunoSEQ multiplex PCR; TCRdb's table is partial and in-frame only. The sample holds about 68,000 clones, approximately 91% seen once. Sequences were derived from peripheral blood, sampled on day 0 of AZD1222 vaccination. The source is an adult in good health.

Comment on this clone: The same CDR3 can be traced to other DNA sequences in this sample. The chain combines TRBV28 with TRBJ2-7, with 12 bases that match TRBD2. CDR1 and CDR2 (germline): MDHEN, SYDVKM. CDR3 length: 15 amino acids. With 6 bases clipped from V and 2 bases from J, the junction kept 5 bases outside the gene matches. CDR3 amino acids: CASRALAGGTYEQYF. For the CDR3, the DNA is TGTGCCAGCAGGGCCCTAGCGGGAGGGACCTACGAGCAGTACTTC.

The chain carries TRBV7-9 and TRBJ1-2; D might be TRBD1 (6 bases). V lost 5 bases and J 4 bases, leaving 17 bases between the germline ends. CDR3 length: 15 residues. Germline-derived CDR1 and CDR2 are SEHNR and FQNEAQ (reference sequence). This CDR3 is CASSAFGDTIYGYTF. Here the CDR3 DNA reads TGTGCCAGCAGCGCCTTTGGGGACACCATCTATGGCTACACCTTC.

Details on this clone: Other DNA sequences in this specimen translate into the identical CDR3. This chain joins TRBV24-1 and TRBJ1-1; TRBD1 matches at 8 bases. With 7 bases clipped from V and 2 bases from J, the junction kept 2 bases outside the gene matches. This CDR3 contains 13 residues. Per the germline V gene, CDR1 is KGHDR and CDR2 is SFDVKD. CDR3 sequence (DNA): TGTGCCACCAGAACAGGGGGTAACACTGAAGCTTTCTTT. It is translated as CATRTGGNTEAFF.

The J gene is TRBJ2-1, the V gene TRBV2; D might be TRBD2 (6 bases). CDR1 is SNHLY, CDR2 FYNNEI, per germline. V was trimmed by 3 bases and J by 8 bases, leaving 14 bases between them. This CDR3 is 14 amino acids long. The CDR3 loop is CASSDWGEDHEQFF. The DNA for the CDR3 is TGTGCCAGCAGTGACTGGGGGGAGGACCATGAGCAGTTCTTC.

V is TRBV9 and J is TRBJ1-2, with TRBD1 identical over 9 bases. Trimming cost V 3 bases and J 5 bases; bases outside gene matches: 14. Germline-derived CDR1 and CDR2 are SGDLS and YYNGEE. The CDR3 has 17 amino acids. For the CDR3, the DNA is TGTGCCAGCAGCGCACGTCCCTCACAGGGGGCAGGATATGGCTACACCTTC. Translating gives CASSARPSQGAGYGYTF.

The rearrangement uses TRBV14 and TRBJ2-7, with 8 bases identical to TRBD1. V was clipped by 3 bases and J by 3 bases; unmatched bases: 7. The V gene's germline CDR1 is SGHDN and CDR2 FVKESK. The CDR3 totals 15 residues. The CDR3 nucleotides are TGTGCCAGCAGCCATATGGACAGGGAAAGCTACGAGCAGTACTTC. Amino acids: CASSHMDRESYEQYF.

In nucleotides, the CDR3 is TGTGCCACCAGTGATTCGAAGGACAGGCCCCACTATGGCTACACCTTC. Protein sequence: CATSDSKDRPHYGYTF. The V gene is TRBV24-1, the J gene TRBJ1-2, with 7 bases identical to TRBD1. Germline assignment: CDR1 KGHDR and CDR2 SFDVKD. CDR3 length: 16 amino acids. The J segment lost 3 bases and the V segment lost 2 bases, leaving 8 bases of the junction unmatched.

This clone was recorded once. The chain couples TRBV5-1 to TRBJ1-1; tentatively, D is TRBD1 (6 bases). V was shortened by 0 bases and J by 0 bases, with 9 bases between the two germline ends. This CDR3 contains 15 residues. Germline V CDR1 and CDR2: SGHRS, YFSETQ. CDR3 sequence (DNA): TGCGCCAGCAGCTTGGCCGGACAGATGAACACTGAAGCTTTCTTT. It yields the protein CASSLAGQMNTEAFF.

V and J are TRBV5-1 and TRBJ1-1; D is perhaps TRBD1 (5 bases). V lost 1 base, J lost 1 base, and 11 bases lay in between. Germline V gene sequence: CDR1 SGHRS, CDR2 YFSETQ. This CDR3 comprises 15 residues. CDR3 protein: CASSLQAGSNTEAFF. The CDR3 bases are TGCGCCAGCAGCTTGCAGGCAGGGTCGAACACTGAAGCTTTCTTT.

The chain joins TRBV28 to TRBJ1-1; tentative D call: TRBD1 (6 bases). CDR3 size: 15 residues. The V end was cut by 2 bases, the J end by 5 bases, with 15 bases between. CDR1 is MDHEN, CDR2 SYDVKM, per germline. The CDR3 sequence is CASSLDVGGRTEAFF. The CDR3 DNA follows: TGTGCCAGCAGTTTAGATGTAGGGGGAAGGACTGAAGCTTTCTTT.

The V call is TRBV7-3, the J call TRBJ1-1; D gene uncertain. Germline CDR1 is SGHTA and CDR2 is FQGTGA. The CDR3 length is 13 residues. Trimming cost V 1 base and J 1 base, with 4 bases left between them. The CDR3 coding sequence is TGTGCCAGCAGCTTAAACGGGAACACTGAAGCTTTCTTT. The encoded protein is CASSLNGNTEAFF.

This clone occurred a few times. V usage is TRBV29-1 and J usage is TRBJ1-2; 10 bases align to TRBD1. From germline, CDR1 is SQVTM and CDR2 ANQGSEA. This CDR3 spans 14 amino acids. With 7 bases clipped from V and 4 bases from J, the junction kept 9 bases outside the gene matches. The CDR3: CSGGGQGDSYGYTF. The CDR3 DNA is TGCAGCGGCGGAGGACAGGGGGATAGCTATGGCTACACCTTC.

This clone was counted only a few times. The gene calls are TRBV19 and TRBJ1-5; D may be TRBD1 (5 bases). The CDR3 length is 15 residues. V was cut by 1 base and J by 6 bases, with 13 bases left in between. The V gene's germline CDR1 is LNHDA and CDR2 SQIVND (reference sequence). The CDR3, as DNA: TGTGCCAGTAGTATAGTAGACAGCCAGAGTCAGCCCCAGCATTTT. Residues: CASSIVDSQSQPQHF.

The chain links TRBV6-7 to TRBJ2-7; TRBD2 agrees at 8 bases. TRBV6-7 is flagged as an ORF with uncertain function. This CDR3 contains 18 residues. J lost 5 bases, V lost 0 bases, and 15 bases had no gene match. The CDR3 DNA reads TGTGCCAGCAGTTACTCGCGTCGGTCTGAGCGGGAGTACGACGAGCAGTACTTC. Protein: CASSYSRRSEREYDEQYF.